The present entry profiles one T cell receptor beta chain with its context. Seattle's cohort entered during active infection and was followed longitudinally. Authors' processing steps: Estimation of nucleated cell counts relied on the amplification of reference gene primers. This table comes from immunoSEQ multiplex PCR, and its TCRdb copy is limited to in-frame clones, with some not included. From that table come the V and J calls and clone size; the DNA was used to work out D and trimming. Found here are 140,000 to 150,000 clones, about 83% of them singletons; the top ten hold around 9%. Trimming cost V 2 bases and J 3 bases; bases outside gene matches: 4. The CDR3 sequence is 15 residues long. Germline loops: CDR1 SGHTA, CDR2 FQGNSA. The data belong to a study of blood T cell repertoires in COVID-19.

The sequence was collected from a man aged 25-45 years with COVID-19, enrolled during active disease. J is TRBJ1-2 and V is TRBV7-2, with TRBD1 matching over 9 bases. Sequencing was carried out using peripheral blood. CDR3 sequence reads: CASSLMGQGDYGYTF. The CDR3 nucleotides are TGTGCCAGCAGCTTAATGGGACAGGGCGACTATGGCTACACCTTC.